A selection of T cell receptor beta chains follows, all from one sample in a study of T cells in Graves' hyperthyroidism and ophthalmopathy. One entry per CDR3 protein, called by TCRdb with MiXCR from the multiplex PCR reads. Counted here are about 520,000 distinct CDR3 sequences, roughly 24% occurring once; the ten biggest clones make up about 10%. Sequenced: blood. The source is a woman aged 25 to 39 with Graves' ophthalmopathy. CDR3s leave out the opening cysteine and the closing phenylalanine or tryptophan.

ASSEQGAGSGSKAF,TRBV28,14
ATYSRTADYGYT,TRBV6-1,12
ASSLVRDRVYEQY,TRBV7-8,13
ASRVGTDSYT,TRBV6-2/TRBV6-3,10
ASSEPSTSGGETQY,TRBV25-1,14
ACSLWGHGYT,TRBV28,10
ASSYGPPGGQPQH,TRBV28,13
ATSRDLPTVYGYT,TRBV15,13
ASSYEGAVSNQPQH,TRBV6-5,14
ASSPRDRGLGEQY,TRBV6-1,13
ASSYLAGTGAF,TRBV6-2/TRBV6-3,11
ASSLSRGREAF,TRBV27,11
AIQPDSFQEQY,TRBV28,11
ASSLETGVTEAF,TRBV5-1,12
ASSEVGTALTYEQY,TRBV6-1,14
AWSFAGTITYEQY,TRBV7-2,13
ASSGLKGYQETQY,TRBV19,13
SARLAGDRAETQY,TRBV20-1,13
SVGGGRLNTEAF,TRBV29-1,12
SARKQRSNTEAF,TRBV29-1,12
ASSQELDFGTGSSEQY,TRBV3-1,16
ASSVALAGATGELF,TRBV9,14
ASSLEGYT,TRBV6-1,8
ASTSGPETQY,TRBV12-3/TRBV12-4,10
ASSPHDSFPGELF,TRBV6-1,13
ASSAPPPEEGLTQY,TRBV11-2,14
ASSSTGQNEAF,TRBV3-1,11
SVATGGGGTEAF,TRBV29-1,12
ASNQDGYGYT,TRBV12-3/TRBV12-4,10
ASTPTGETEAF,TRBV6-1,11
ASGYVGYT,TRBV12-5,8
ASSWGGTGGYEQY,TRBV5-1,13
ASSQGVGGPTEAF,TRBV3-1,13
SARGAGGLETQY,TRBV20-1,12
SVGPVRGGIYEQY,TRBV29-1,13
ASARRGDFSNQPQH,TRBV27,14
AWKTANTGELF,TRBV30,11
ASSPGQGQNTEAF,TRBV18,13
ASTLRSGRIHEQY,TRBV28,13
ASTRTGVGQETQY,TRBV6-1,13
ASSLAGGKNIQY,TRBV5-1,12
ASSRQLKNTEAF,TRBV19,12